What follows are 27 T cell receptor beta chains derived from one specimen sequenced in a study of blood T cell repertoires in COVID-19. Only in-frame clones appear in the TCRdb table, and some are missing; sequencing was by immunoSEQ multiplex PCR. Here the sample spans 300,000 to 350,000 clones, approximately 89% being singletons. Sequenced: PBMCs or T cells enriched from blood (not recorded which). These receptor sequences come from a man in his thirties or forties who had recovered from COVID-19.

V usage is TRBV9 and J usage is TRBJ2-2, with D possibly matching TRBD1 (6 bases). The V gene's germline CDR1 is SGDLS and CDR2 YYNGEE. Trimming left V 0 bases short and J 3 bases short, with 9 bases between. The CDR3 loop spans 15 amino acids. CDR3 sequence: CASSVVGAHTGELFF. In DNA form, the CDR3 reads TGTGCCAGCAGCGTAGTGGGGGCCCACACCGGGGAGCTGTTTTTT. The complete variable domain, with remaining parts taken from reference TRBV9 and TRBJ2-2, reads DSGVTQTPKHLITATGQRVTLRCSPRSGDLSVYWYQQSLDQGLQFLIQYYNGEERAKGNILERFSAQQFPDLHSELNLSSLELGDSALYFCASSVVGAHTGELFFGEGSRLTVL.

The chain has TRBV13 and TRBJ2-1; tentative D call: TRBD2 (5 bases). Trimming shortened V by 5 bases and J by 5 bases, and 13 bases separated the two germline ends. Germline V CDR1 and CDR2: PRHDT, FYEKMQ (reference sequence). CDR3 length equals 14 residues. The CDR3: CASSPYEGHNEQFF. In nucleotides, the CDR3 is TGTGCCAGCAGCCCCTACGAGGGTCACAATGAGCAGTTCTTC.

The chain employs TRBV28 and TRBJ1-3, with D unresolved. Germline V gene sequence: CDR1 MDHEN, CDR2 SYDVKM. The CDR3 is 12 residues long. The ends were cut back, 3 bases at V and 7 bases at J, with 7 bases in the middle. For the CDR3, the DNA is TGTGCCAGCAGTTTCGGTCGGAACACCATATATTTT. Protein product: CASSFGRNTIYF.

The chain carries TRBV7-8 and TRBJ1-5; TRBD1 is a possible D gene (5 bases). V lost 4 bases to trimming and J lost 0 bases, with 13 bases between them. There are 16 residues in the CDR3. The V gene's germline CDR1 is SGHVS and CDR2 FQNEAQ. In DNA form, the CDR3 reads TGTGCCAGCAGCTCTTACAGGAGAGATAGCAATCAGCCCCAGCATTTT. This translates into CASSSYRRDSNQPQHF.

The rearrangement links TRBV7-8 to TRBJ1-1; maybe TRBD1 (5 bases). The CDR3 contains 18 residues. CDR1 is SGHVS, CDR2 FQNEAQ, per germline. V shed 1 base and J shed 1 base, with 19 bases lying between them. The CDR3 loop reads CASSLGRRRVIGNTEAFF. The DNA for the CDR3 is TGTGCCAGCAGCTTAGGCAGGCGCAGGGTTATAGGGAACACTGAAGCTTTCTTT. Full variable domain (remainder filled in from reference TRBV7-8 and TRBJ1-1): GAGVSQSPRYKVAKRGQDVALRCDPISGHVSLFWYQQALGQGPEFLTYFQNEAQLDKSGLPSDRFFAERPEGSVSTLKIQRTQQEDSAVYLCASSLGRRRVIGNTEAFFGQGTRLTVV.

The chain uses TRBV6-5 and TRBJ2-7; the D gene is possibly TRBD1 (6 bases). The CDR3 has 14 amino acids. Germline lookup yields CDR1 MNHEY and CDR2 SVGAGI. Trimming pared 10 bases from V and 3 bases from J, leaving 19 bases between. This CDR3 is CATVQGVVLYEQYF. In DNA, the CDR3 is TGTGCCACCGTACAGGGAGTAGTCCTCTACGAGCAGTACTTC.

The rearrangement joins TRBV18 to TRBJ2-1; D is uncertain. The germline V gene encodes CDR1 KGHSH and CDR2 LQKENI. The V gene lost 3 bases and the J gene lost 7 bases, with 10 bases spanning the gap. This CDR3 is built from 13 residues. DNA of the CDR3: TGTGCCAGCTCACCCGGTGCCTGGAATGAGCAGTTCTTC. Translating it yields CASSPGAWNEQFF.

The chain uses TRBV6-5 and TRBJ1-5; perhaps TRBD1 as D (6 bases). Trimming removed 6 bases at V and 7 bases at J, with 7 bases between. CDR1 and CDR2 (germline): MNHEY, SVGAGI. The CDR3 consists of 11 residues. This chain's CDR3 is CASSDRQPQHF. In DNA form, the CDR3 reads TGTGCCAGCAGCGACAGGCAGCCCCAGCATTTT.

This clone was picked up a small number of times. CDR3 DNA sequence: TGTGCCAGTAGTGACTGGACGGGAATGAACACTGAAGCTTTCTTT. Translation gives CASSDWTGMNTEAFF. V gene TRBV19 combines with J gene TRBJ1-1; D not certain. This CDR3 is built from 15 residues. V gave up 5 bases and J gave up 0 bases, with 13 bases separating them. Germline V gene data show CDR1 as LNHDA and CDR2 as SQIVND (reference sequence).

The V and J genes are TRBV7-8 and TRBJ1-5; D remains unclear. The V end was cut by 5 bases, the J end by 0 bases, with 17 bases between. The length of the CDR3 is 17 residues. CDR1 SGHVS and CDR2 FQNEAQ come from the germline V gene. In DNA form, the CDR3 reads TGTGCCAGCAGCCGCGGAGGGCTTTCTTATAGCAATCAGCCCCAGCATTTT. Translation: CASSRGGLSYSNQPQHF.

The chain is built from TRBV9 and TRBJ1-2; D not certain. Germline CDR1 reads SGDLS; CDR2 reads YYNGEE. The V end lost 5 bases, the J end lost 8 bases, and 16 bases lay between the germline ends. This CDR3 is 13 amino acids long. CDR3 residues: CASRRKGGYGYTF. The CDR3 DNA is TGTGCCAGCAGGAGAAAAGGAGGGTACGGCTACACCTTC. The full variable domain, completed using reference TRBV9 and TRBJ1-2, is DSGVTQTPKHLITATGQRVTLRCSPRSGDLSVYWYQQSLDQGLQFLIQYYNGEERAKGNILERFSAQQFPDLHSELNLSSLELGDSALYFCASRRKGGYGYTFGSGTRLTVV.

This chain connects TRBV5-1 to TRBJ1-2; D gene uncertain. There are 19 residues in the CDR3. The germline V gene encodes CDR1 SGHRS and CDR2 YFSETQ. The V end was cut by 0 bases, the J end by 4 bases, with 25 bases between. This chain's CDR3 is CASSLARSRFIYGGYGYTF. In DNA, the CDR3 is TGCGCCAGCAGCTTGGCCCGGAGTCGATTCATTTACGGTGGCTATGGCTACACCTTC.

This chain connects TRBV2 to TRBJ1-1; D gene uncertain. Trimming left V 5 bases short and J 6 bases short, with 4 bases between. Germline V gene data show CDR1 as SNHLY and CDR2 as FYNNEI. The CDR3 is 10 residues long. The CDR3 DNA sequence: TGTGCCAGCAGTCGGGCTGAAGCTTTCTTT. Protein: CASSRAEAFF.

This chain uses TRBV28 with TRBJ1-1, with a possible D match to TRBD1 (5 bases). CDR3 length equals 14 residues. Germline V gene data show CDR1 as MDHEN and CDR2 as SYDVKM. Trimming removed 2 bases from V and 5 bases from J, with 12 bases in between. The CDR3 DNA follows: TGTGCCAGCAGTTTACAAGGGGTTTGGACTGAAGCTTTCTTT. It translates to CASSLQGVWTEAFF.

The genes are TRBV29-1 and TRBJ1-5; the D gene is possibly TRBD1 (6 bases). The CDR3 runs 13 residues. Germline V lookup: CDR1 SQVTM, CDR2 ANQGSEA. Trimming left V 5 bases short and J 3 bases short, with 11 bases between. CDR3 sequence reads: CSVRDNYNQPQHF. The CDR3 nucleotides read TGCAGCGTTCGGGACAACTACAATCAGCCCCAGCATTTT.

DNA of the CDR3: TGTGCCAGCAGTGGAAACAGGGGGGACGAAAAACTGTTTTTT. Its translation: CASSGNRGDEKLFF. This rearrangement joins TRBV2 to TRBJ1-4, with TRBD1 matching over 8 bases. The germline gives CDR1 SNHLY, CDR2 FYNNEI. V shed 4 bases, J shed 8 bases, and the junction held 6 bases outside the gene matches. This CDR3 is 14 amino acids long.

The J gene is TRBJ1-2, the V gene TRBV5-1; D ambiguous. The V gene lost 0 bases and the J gene lost 0 bases, with 12 bases spanning the gap. The CDR3 is made up of 16 amino acids. Germline CDR1 SGHRS, CDR2 YFSETQ. CDR3 sequence (DNA): TGCGCCAGCAGCTTGGGTCCGCAGGCTCCTAACTATGGCTACACCTTC. Its protein is CASSLGPQAPNYGYTF.

The V call is TRBV18, the J call TRBJ2-3; D might be TRBD2 (6 bases). With 1 base removed from V and 0 bases from J, the gap between germline ends came to 8 bases. This CDR3 is 15 amino acids long. CDR1 is KGHSH, CDR2 LQKENI, per germline. The DNA for the CDR3 is TGTGCCAGCTCACCACGGGCGGGGAGCACAGATACGCAGTATTTT. Translating gives CASSPRAGSTDTQYF.

The genes are TRBV13 and TRBJ2-5, with a tentative D call TRBD2 (6 bases). There are 15 residues in the CDR3. V gave up 5 bases and J gave up 0 bases, with 13 bases separating them. CDR1 is PRHDT and CDR2 is FYEKMQ in the germline V gene (reference sequence). In DNA form, the CDR3 reads TGTGCCAGCAGCCCCAAAGGGACTCACCAAGAGACCCAGTACTTC. This encodes CASSPKGTHQETQYF.

A word on this clone: Other DNA sequences in this specimen translate into the identical CDR3. CDR3 DNA sequence: TGTGCCAGCAGCTTGACTAGCGGGGGGACAGATACGCAGTATTTT. This sequence encodes CASSLTSGGTDTQYF. The gene calls are TRBV5-4 and TRBJ2-3; TRBD2 aligns across 12 bases. This CDR3 has 15 amino acids. V lost 1 base, J lost 3 bases, and 0 bases stayed unmatched. Germline lookup yields CDR1 SGHNT and CDR2 YYREEE (reference sequence).

The table lists this clone with a count of one. The chain has TRBV10-2 and TRBJ1-4, with 7 bases matching TRBD1. The CDR3 contains 15 residues. Per the germline V gene, CDR1 is WSHSY and CDR2 is SAAADI. Trimming took 3 bases from V and 5 from J; bases not matched to a gene: 6. The CDR3 region has the DNA TGCGCCAGCAGTGAAAGGGCAGGGGGGAATGAAAAACTGTTTTTT. Residues: CASSERAGGNEKLFF.

The genes are TRBV19 and TRBJ1-2; 9 nucleotides agree with TRBD1. Per germline, CDR1 LNHDA and CDR2 SQIVND (reference sequence). V lost 5 bases to trimming and J lost 2 bases; unmatched junction nucleotides: 6. The CDR3 is 15 residues long. Here the CDR3 DNA reads TGTGCCAGTAGTGTTACCGGGACAGGGAACTATGGCTACACCTTC. Translation: CASSVTGTGNYGYTF. Drawing the rest from reference TRBV19 and TRBJ1-2, the complete variable domain is DGGITQSPKYLFRKEGQNVTLSCEQNLNHDAMYWYRQDPGQGLRLIYYSQIVNDFQKGDIAEGYSVSREKKESFPLTVTSAQKNPTAFYLCASSVTGTGNYGYTFGSGTRLTVV.

The gene calls are TRBV19 and TRBJ1-5, with D perhaps TRBD1 (5 bases). Germline CDR1 LNHDA, CDR2 SQIVND (reference sequence). This CDR3 contains 14 residues. Between the trimmed V and J ends, which lost 5 bases and 6 bases, there was a span of 14 bases. The CDR3 nucleotides read TGTGCCAGTAGTTCCAGGGTCTCGGGTCAGCCCCAGCATTTT. This codes for CASSSRVSGQPQHF.

This clone was picked up one time. The chain uses TRBV5-1 and TRBJ1-5; D is possibly TRBD1 (5 bases). Trimming pared 0 bases from V and 4 bases from J, leaving 8 bases between. The CDR3 length is 14 residues. The germline gives CDR1 SGHRS, CDR2 YFSETQ. The CDR3 spells CASSLGQPNQPQHF. Here the CDR3 DNA reads TGCGCCAGCAGCTTGGGACAGCCAAATCAGCCCCAGCATTTT.

The chain employs TRBV11-2 and TRBJ2-3; 10 nucleotides agree with TRBD1. Germline CDR1 and CDR2: SGHAT and FQNNGV. CDR3 length: 16 residues. The V segment lost 2 bases and the J segment 6 bases; nucleotides outside the gene matches: 8. The CDR3 nucleotides are TGTGCCAGCAGCTTACGGGACAGGGGCACCGGGGATACGCAGTATTTT. Translated: CASSLRDRGTGDTQYF. Complete variable domain (other parts from reference TRBV11-2 and TRBJ2-3): EAGVAQSPRYKIIEKRQSVAFWCNPISGHATLYWYQQILGQGPKLLIQFQNNGVVDDSQLPKDRFSAERLKGVDSTLKIQPAKLEDSAVYLCASSLRDRGTGDTQYFGPGTRLTVL.

This rearrangement joins TRBV7-9 to TRBJ2-3, with 12 bases matching TRBD2. This CDR3 contains 15 residues. V trimming: 1 base; J trimming: 10 bases; junction bases outside the gene matches: 6. CDR1 is SEHNR and CDR2 is FQNEAQ in the germline V gene (reference sequence). CDR3 loop: CASSLDRLAGVAQYF. For the CDR3, the DNA is TGTGCCAGCAGCTTAGACCGACTAGCGGGGGTCGCGCAGTATTTT.

CDR3 sequence reads: CASTEMAGNQPQHF. The DNA of the CDR3 is TGTGCCAGCACGGAGATGGCCGGGAATCAGCCCCAGCATTTT. The gene calls are TRBV2 and TRBJ1-5; no clear D gene. V lost 7 bases, J lost 4 bases, and 14 bases lay in between. Looked up from germline, CDR1 is SNHLY and CDR2 is FYNNEI. The CDR3 length is 14 residues.